Listed below are T cell receptor beta chains from one sample, sequenced in a study of shared clonotypes between healthy human individuals. Generated by immunoSEQ multiplex PCR, the TCRdb table keeps only in-frame clones and is missing some. Of around 650,000 clones listed, approximately 96% are singletons. Sequencing input: naive CD8+ T cells sorted from blood. The receptors were sampled from a woman aged 30 to 39 in good health. Each CDR3 is given with its conserved first and last residue. A D gene is named only where the DNA matches it firmly. Only part of the rows carry a size: once, few, many, or a class if the clone is expanded.

j_call: TRBJ2-7
d_call: .
clone_size: .
v_call: TRBV11-2
cdr3_aa: CASRSGPAITYEQYF
cdr3_nt: TGTGCCAGCAGGTCAGGTCCAGCGATCACCTACGAGCAGTACTTC

j_call: TRBJ2-7
d_call: TRBD2
clone_size: .
v_call: TRBV23-1
cdr3_aa: CASSQSERESYEQYF
cdr3_nt: TGCGCCAGCAGTCAATCTGAGCGGGAGTCCTACGAGCAGTACTTC

j_call: TRBJ2-7
d_call: TRBD1
clone_size: .
v_call: TRBV28
cdr3_aa: CASSLSTGGYEQYF
cdr3_nt: TGTGCCAGCAGTTTATCGACAGGGGGTTACGAGCAGTACTTC

j_call: TRBJ2-3
d_call: TRBD1
clone_size: .
v_call: TRBV29-1
cdr3_aa: CSVTGQGASTDTQYF
cdr3_nt: TGCAGCGTAACGGGACAGGGCGCTAGCACAGATACGCAGTATTTT

j_call: TRBJ1-5
d_call: .
clone_size: once
v_call: TRBV19
cdr3_aa: CASSTRDSYQPQHF
cdr3_nt: TGTGCCAGTAGTACTCGTGACAGCTATCAGCCCCAGCATTTT

j_call: TRBJ1-1
d_call: .
clone_size: once
v_call: TRBV6-5
cdr3_aa: CASSYSPKGTTEAFF
cdr3_nt: TGTGCCAGCAGTTACTCGCCGAAGGGGACCACTGAAGCTTTCTTT

j_call: TRBJ2-7
d_call: .
clone_size: .
v_call: TRBV15
cdr3_aa: CATSRFRDSYEQYF
cdr3_nt: TGTGCCACCAGCAGATTCCGGGACTCCTACGAGCAGTACTTC

j_call: TRBJ2-2
d_call: .
clone_size: once
v_call: TRBV7-9
cdr3_aa: CASSLSGGARTGELFF
cdr3_nt: TGTGCCAGCAGCTTATCCGGGGGCGCGCGGACCGGGGAGCTGTTTTTT

j_call: TRBJ2-1
d_call: .
clone_size: .
v_call: TRBV4-1
cdr3_aa: CASSQDFEQFF
cdr3_nt: TGCGCCAGCAGCCAAGATTTTGAGCAGTTCTTC

j_call: TRBJ2-7
d_call: .
clone_size: .
v_call: TRBV27
cdr3_aa: CASSLDSQYEQYF
cdr3_nt: TGTGCCAGCAGTTTAGACAGCCAGTACGAGCAGTACTTC